This T cell receptor (beta chain) was obtained from a study of PD-1 blockade in classical Hodgkin lymphoma. Looking at the study overall: The study gave patients nivolumab 3 mg/kg intravenously every 2 weeks. Points from the study as a whole: Baseline TCR diversity was reportedly lower in newly diagnosed patients than healthy donors.

The CDR3 contains 15 residues. Trimming took 1 base from V and 5 from J; bases not matched to a gene: 1. Per the germline V gene, CDR1 is SGHNT and CDR2 is YENEEA. Following autologous stem cell transplantation, relapse occurred in every patient, and exposure to brentuximab vedotin varied. In regard to this clone: Its antigen is still unknown.

Generated by immunoSEQ multiplex PCR, the TCRdb table keeps only in-frame clones and is missing some. This table holds roughly 40,000 clones, almost 90% found once. This TCR came from a human donor with classical Hodgkin lymphoma. The V and J genes are TRBV11-3 and TRBJ2-5; 13 nucleotides match TRBD2. The sequences come from peripheral blood mononuclear cells (PBMCs), collected at baseline. CDR3 coding DNA: TGTGCCAGCAGCTTAGGGACTAGCGGGGGTGAGACCCAGTACTTC. Protein: CASSLGTSGGETQYF. The whole variable domain, remainder taken from reference TRBV11-3 and TRBJ2-5, is EAGVVQSPRYKIIEKKQPVAFWCNPISGHNTLYWYLQNLGQGPELLIRYENEEAVDDSQLPKDRFSAERLKGVDSTLKIQPAELGDSAVYLCASSLGTSGGETQYFGPGTRLLVL.